The 8 T cell receptor beta chains reported below all come from one sample, sequenced in a study of cytomegalovirus exposure and HLA in healthy donors. PCR amplification relied on 60 Vbeta primers (plus 13 Jbeta primers). Some clones are missing from TCRdb's copy, which holds only in-frame ones; the method was immunoSEQ multiplex PCR. This sample has about 120,000 clones; over 65% occur once, and the top ten carry roughly 20%. The sample taken for sequencing was PBMCs. The source is a man between 18 and 29 years old in good health and CMV-seropositive.

The chain carries TRBV15 and TRBJ2-1, with a tentative D call TRBD2 (6 bases). Germline CDR1 LNHNV, CDR2 YYDKDF (reference sequence). The CDR3 covers 16 residues. The ends were cut back, 0 bases at V and 7 bases at J, with 16 bases in the middle. CDR3 protein: CATSRERWDLDNEQFF. CDR3 DNA sequence: TGTGCCACCAGCAGAGAGAGATGGGACTTGGATAATGAGCAGTTCTTC.

V usage is TRBV11-2 and J usage is TRBJ2-2; 7 positions agree with TRBD1. This CDR3 contains 17 residues. From germline, CDR1 is SGHAT and CDR2 FQNNGV. The trim removed 0 bases at V and 0 bases at J, leaving 4 bases unmatched. The CDR3 DNA follows: TGTGCCAGCAGCTTAGATTTTCAGGGGGCGAACACCGGGGAGCTGTTTTTT. Translation: CASSLDFQGANTGELFF.

The chain joins TRBV19 to TRBJ1-1; possibly TRBD1 for D (6 bases). The germline CDR1 and CDR2 sequences are LNHDA and SQIVND (reference sequence). The CDR3 extends over 16 amino acids. The germline V and J ends were trimmed by 1 base and 0 bases, with 12 bases remaining between them. CDR3 sequence: CASSIALGQMNTEAFF. The DNA of the CDR3 is TGTGCCAGTAGTATAGCACTTGGACAGATGAACACTGAAGCTTTCTTT. Together with reference TRBV19 and TRBJ1-1, the CDR3 gives the full variable domain: DGGITQSPKYLFRKEGQNVTLSCEQNLNHDAMYWYRQDPGQGLRLIYYSQIVNDFQKGDIAEGYSVSREKKESFPLTVTSAQKNPTAFYLCASSIALGQMNTEAFFGQGTRLTVV.

The chain combines TRBV30 with TRBJ1-4, with 7 bases lining up with TRBD1. The CDR3 is made up of 16 amino acids. V shed 3 bases and J 4 bases; nucleotides not matched to a gene: 11. The germline V gene encodes CDR1 GTSNPN and CDR2 SVGIG (reference sequence). CDR3 coding DNA: TGTGCCTGGAGGCCGTACGGACAGGCCCTTAATGAAAAACTGTTTTTT. Residues: CAWRPYGQALNEKLFF.

As for this clone: The sample has other DNA sequences that encode this CDR3 too. The rearrangement uses TRBV7-9 and TRBJ1-1; 7 bases are a match to TRBD1. CDR1 SEHNR and CDR2 FQNEAQ come from the germline V gene (reference sequence). The CDR3 has 14 amino acids. Trimming removed 1 base from V and 1 base from J; junction bases left unmatched: 0. This CDR3 reads CASSLGTGNTEAFF. CDR3 bases: TGTGCCAGCAGCTTAGGGACAGGGAACACTGAAGCTTTCTTT. The full variable domain, completed using reference TRBV7-9 and TRBJ1-1, is DTGVSQNPRHKITKRGQNVTFRCDPISEHNRLYWYRQTLGQGPEFLTYFQNEAQLEKSRLLSDRFSAERPKGSFSTLEIQRTEQGDSAMYLCASSLGTGNTEAFFGQGTRLTVV.

V and J are TRBV11-3 and TRBJ2-3, with D perhaps matching TRBD1 (6 bases). The V gene's germline CDR1 is SGHNT and CDR2 YENEEA. The ends were cut back, 5 bases at V and 0 bases at J, with 27 bases in the middle. CDR3 length: 20 residues. CDR3 DNA sequence: TGTGCCAGCAGCCCGCCTATAAACCCCTGGACAGACGTTAGCACAGATACGCAGTATTTT. Protein sequence: CASSPPINPWTDVSTDTQYF.

The CDR3 DNA reads TGTGCCAGCTCACCACCTTTAGGGGGCTCCTACAATGAGCAGTTCTTC. This gives the protein CASSPPLGGSYNEQFF. The chain uses TRBV18 and TRBJ2-1; TRBD1 might be the D (6 bases). This CDR3 region has 16 residues. V was cut by 0 bases and J by 0 bases, with 9 bases left in between. Germline values: CDR1 KGHSH, CDR2 LQKENI.

V usage is TRBV29-1 and J usage is TRBJ2-2; TRBD1 agrees at 9 bases. Germline trimming cut 4 bases from V and 3 bases from J; bases unmatched to any gene: 3. Germline CDR1 and CDR2: SQVTM and ANQGSEA. The CDR3 spans 14 residues. The CDR3 reads CSVGTGVYTGELFF. CDR3 bases: TGCAGCGTTGGGACAGGGGTATACACCGGGGAGCTGTTTTTT.